This T cell receptor (beta chain) was retrieved from a study of cytomegalovirus exposure and HLA in healthy donors. With respect to this clone: Its antigen remains unidentified.

Looked up from germline, CDR1 is MGHRA and CDR2 is YSYEKL. V trimming: 4 bases; J trimming: 2 bases; junction bases outside the gene matches: 10. The CDR3 is made up of 18 amino acids. Whole-study results and caveats: Most sequenced TCRs were rare (though some public TCRs occurred in many donors). A few V segments could not be told apart, such as TRBV6-2 and TRBV6-3, and were left out. A later analysis associated 16,000 or so TCR beta sequences with HLA alleles at a 0.05 false discovery rate.

The PCR contained 60 Vbeta and 13 Jbeta primers. Measured with immunoSEQ multiplex PCR; TCRdb has only the in-frame clones, and not every one. The sample includes 150,000 to 200,000 clones, 70% to 90% of them seen just once. The receptor comes from a woman under 30 in good health and CMV-seropositive. The specimen sequenced was PBMCs. V gene TRBV4-1 combines with J gene TRBJ2-2, with TRBD2 matching over 10 bases. CDR3 sequence reads: CASSPLLALAGNTGELFF. The CDR3 DNA follows: TGCGCCAGCAGCCCCCTTCTGGCACTAGCGGGAAACACCGGGGAGCTGTTTTTT.